This is a list of T cell receptor beta chains from one sample in a study of cytomegalovirus exposure and HLA in healthy donors. Measured with immunoSEQ multiplex PCR; TCRdb has only the in-frame clones, and not every one. This sample has approximately 180,000 clones, with around 75% found just once. Sequencing used PBMCs. Receptor source: a male donor in good health and CMV-seronegative. The CDR3 runs from the conserved cysteine through the conserved F or W. Each record gives: CDR3 DNA, CDR3 protein, clone size, V gene, J gene, D gene. The D gene is left open where the match is weak. Clone size appears in some rows only: once, few, many, or a class for an expanded clone.

TGTGCCACCCAGGAGGGAGCGGGGGGTCTCTACAATGAGCAGTTCTTC	CATQEGAGGLYNEQFF	NA	TRBV10-3	TRBJ2-1	TRBD2
TGTGCCAGCTCACCCGGCACAGATACGCAGTATTTT	CASSPGTDTQYF	few	TRBV18	TRBJ2-3	NA
TGTGCCAGCAGCTTCAGACTAGGCTCCTACAATGAGCAGTTCTTC	CASSFRLGSYNEQFF	NA	TRBV7-9	TRBJ2-1	NA
TGTGCCAGCAGCGTAGGTAATAGCGTGTTCGAGACCCAGTACTTC	CASSVGNSVFETQYF	NA	TRBV9	TRBJ2-5	NA
TGTGCCAGCATCAAAGACAGGATGATTTCCTACGAGCAGTACTTC	CASIKDRMISYEQYF	NA	TRBV2	TRBJ2-7	NA
TGTGCCAGAACCGGGACTAGCTCCTACAATGAGCAGTTCTTC	CARTGTSSYNEQFF	NA	TRBV30	TRBJ2-1	TRBD2
TGTGCCAGCAGTTCGGGACAGGATCCAGATACGCAGTATTTT	CASSSGQDPDTQYF	NA	TRBV6-6	TRBJ2-3	TRBD1
TGTGCCAGCAGCCTAGACCGGGGTTTCCCGTACTTC	CASSLDRGFPYF	NA	TRBV13	TRBJ2-4	NA
TGTGCCTGGAGTGACGCGGGGACAGGGAACACCGGGGAGCTGTTTTTT	CAWSDAGTGNTGELFF	NA	TRBV30	TRBJ2-2	TRBD1
TGCAGCGTTGACGGGCTAGCGGGGGAGACCCAGTACTTC	CSVDGLAGETQYF	NA	TRBV29-1	TRBJ2-5	TRBD2
TGTGCCTGGGGGATGTGGACAGCCGAGCAGTACTTC	CAWGMWTAEQYF	NA	TRBV30	TRBJ2-7	NA
TGTTCCAGCCCCCTTGCAGATACGCAGTATTTT	CSSPLADTQYF	NA	TRBV7-9	TRBJ2-3	NA
TGCGCCAGCAGCTTATCGAGGACTAGGAGGGATACCGGGGAGCTGTTTTTT	CASSLSRTRRDTGELFF	NA	TRBV5-1	TRBJ2-2	TRBD2
TGTGCCAGCACCTCGACCATACCGGGCGAGGGTAAATGGGGTGGCTACACCTTC	CASTSTIPGEGKWGGYTF	NA	TRBV25-1	TRBJ1-2	NA
TGCAGCGTTCCTCGCGTCAGCACAGATACGCAGTATTTT	CSVPRVSTDTQYF	NA	TRBV29-1	TRBJ2-3	NA